This T cell receptor (beta chain) was obtained from a study of beta chain features in type 1 diabetes. Study results and caveats: A cDNA-based sequencing approach could over-represent cells with high TCR expression. VDJ junctions in type 1 diabetes patients carried more deletions and fewer insertions.

Notes on this clone: Its matching antigen is unknown.

Every isolated RNA sample was fully reverse transcribed, so sequencing captured expressed TCRB transcripts. Repertoires were generated with immunoSEQ multiplex PCR, while TCRdb's copy carries only in-frame clones and drops some. Here the sample spans 900,000 or so clones, about a sixth being singletons. Unmatched junction bases numbered 10, after V lost 5 bases and J lost 5 bases. The germline gives CDR1 SEHNR, CDR2 FQNEAQ (reference sequence). The CDR3 sequence is 16 residues long. A sort by CD45RO/CCR7/CD25/CD127/CD95/CD27 yielded CD4+ naive, central memory, regulatory and stem cell-like memory cells.

Sequencing was carried out using naive CD4+ T cells from blood. This TCR was sampled from a woman aged 18-30 years in good health. This chain connects TRBV7-9 to TRBJ2-5, with TRBD2 matching over 11 bases. The CDR3 spells CASSPGVSGRAETQYF. For the CDR3, the DNA is TGTGCCAGCAGCCCCGGGGTTAGCGGGAGGGCCGAGACCCAGTACTTC.